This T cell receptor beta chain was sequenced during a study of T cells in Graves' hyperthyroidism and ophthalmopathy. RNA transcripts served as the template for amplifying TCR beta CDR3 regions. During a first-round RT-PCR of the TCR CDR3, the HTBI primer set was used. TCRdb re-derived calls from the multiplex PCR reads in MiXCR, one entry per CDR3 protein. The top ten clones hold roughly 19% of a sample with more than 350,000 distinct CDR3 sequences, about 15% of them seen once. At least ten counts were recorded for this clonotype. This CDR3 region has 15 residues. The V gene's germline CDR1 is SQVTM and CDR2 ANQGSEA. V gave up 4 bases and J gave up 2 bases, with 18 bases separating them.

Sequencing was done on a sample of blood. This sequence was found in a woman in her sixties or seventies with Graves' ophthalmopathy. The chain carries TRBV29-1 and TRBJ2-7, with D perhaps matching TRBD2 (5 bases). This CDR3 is CSVGGRTGMTYEQYF. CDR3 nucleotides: TGCAGCGTTGGAGGACGAACGGGGATGACCTACGAGCAGTACTTC.